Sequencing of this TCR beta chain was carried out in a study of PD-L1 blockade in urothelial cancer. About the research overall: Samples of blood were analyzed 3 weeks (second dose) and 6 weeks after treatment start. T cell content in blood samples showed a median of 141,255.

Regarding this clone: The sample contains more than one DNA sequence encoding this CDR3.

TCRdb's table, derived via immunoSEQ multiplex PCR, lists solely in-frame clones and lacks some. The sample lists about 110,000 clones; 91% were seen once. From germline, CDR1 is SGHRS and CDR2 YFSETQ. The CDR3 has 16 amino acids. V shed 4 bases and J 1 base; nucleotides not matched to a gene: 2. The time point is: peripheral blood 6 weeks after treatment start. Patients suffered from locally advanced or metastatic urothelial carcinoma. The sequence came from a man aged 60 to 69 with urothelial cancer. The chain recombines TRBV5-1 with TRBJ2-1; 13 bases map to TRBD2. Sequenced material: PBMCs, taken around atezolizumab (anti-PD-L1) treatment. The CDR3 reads CASSLGLAGSYNEQFF. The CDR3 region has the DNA TGCGCCAGCAGCCTGGGACTAGCGGGATCCTACAATGAGCAGTTCTTC.